The entry that follows covers one T cell receptor beta chain sequence. What it recognizes is unknown. The assay, immunoSEQ v3.0, was run at survey level. Method: immunoSEQ multiplex PCR; TCRdb's copy keeps in-frame clones and lacks some. This sample has 20,000 to 25,000 clones; 81% occur once, and the top ten carry around 12%. The CDR3 has 13 amino acids. CDR1 is SGHNT, CDR2 YYREEE, per germline (reference sequence). V dropped 4 bases and J dropped 8 bases, with 15 bases sitting between them. The record originates from a study of long-term antiretroviral therapy in people with HIV. Study-level findings and limits: Clones that had undergone expansion before ART prevailed in the repertoire throughout all time points. Control repertoires displayed wider CDR3 length ranges than the HIV repertoires.

Specimens carried 1-10 million cryopreserved PBMC before DNA extraction. The sequencing used unsorted PBMCs, collected 0.1 years before starting antiretroviral therapy. This TCR derives from a man in his forties with HIV. The V gene is TRBV5-4, the J gene TRBJ1-2; weak D call: TRBD1 (5 bases). CDR3 sequence (DNA): TGTGCCAGCAGCCGAACCGGGACGAGGGGCTACACCTTC. This translates into CASSRTGTRGYTF.